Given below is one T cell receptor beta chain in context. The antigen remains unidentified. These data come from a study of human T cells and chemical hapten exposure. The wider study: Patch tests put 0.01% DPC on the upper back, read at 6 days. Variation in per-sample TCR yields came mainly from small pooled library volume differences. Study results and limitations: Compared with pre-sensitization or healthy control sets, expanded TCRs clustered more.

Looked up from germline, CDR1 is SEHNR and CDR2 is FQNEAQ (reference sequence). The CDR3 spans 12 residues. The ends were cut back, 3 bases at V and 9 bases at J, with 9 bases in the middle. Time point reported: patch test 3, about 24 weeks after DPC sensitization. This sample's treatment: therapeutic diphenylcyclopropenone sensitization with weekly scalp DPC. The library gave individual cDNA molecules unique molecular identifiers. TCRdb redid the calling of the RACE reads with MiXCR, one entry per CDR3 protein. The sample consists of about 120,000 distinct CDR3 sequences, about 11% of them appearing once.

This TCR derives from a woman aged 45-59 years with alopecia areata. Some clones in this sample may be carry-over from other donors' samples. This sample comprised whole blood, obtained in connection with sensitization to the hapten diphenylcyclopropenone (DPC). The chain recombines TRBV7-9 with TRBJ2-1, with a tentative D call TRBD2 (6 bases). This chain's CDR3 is CASSFPGVEQFF. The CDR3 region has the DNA TGTGCCAGCAGCTTTCCGGGGGTTGAGCAGTTCTTC.